What follows describes a single T cell receptor beta chain. It has no known antigen specificity. One base away there is no much larger clone; base qualities are not given. The data stem from a study of blood T cell repertoires in COVID-19 (dated by TCRdb to 2018 to 2021). Describing the broader study: Samples from collaborators originated in the United States, Italy and Spain and spanned both the acute and convalescent phases of COVID-19. The prospective study material was composed of cDNA or gDNA derived from T cells, B-cell-depleted T cells, or PBMCs. Deeply sampled blood TCRbeta repertoires from subjects exposed to, actively infected with, or recovered from COVID-19 were included in the dataset. Nearly every sample came with metadata listing a de-identified subject ID, COVID-19 status, age in years and sex. Where HLA class I and class II types were available, the types were taken from metadata supplied by the sample provider, not from assay-based typing. Samples were obtained from the ongoing ImmuneRACE study (first 160 participants) and from about 1,300 subjects provided by 6 global collaborators. The repertoires were released in a freely available public database meant as a resource for research on the immune response to SARS-CoV-2. Results and caveats for the whole study, not just this receptor: The quantity of clinical and demographic metadata differed by source and by participant and was supplied without curation.

TCRbeta CDR3 regions were amplified from genomic DNA by means of the immunoSEQ Assay, a bias-controlled multiplex PCR. From the authors' description of their analysis: The number of nucleated cells in each sample was estimated from the amplification of reference gene primers within the assay. To quantify the absolute abundance of each unique TCRbeta CDR3 rearrangement, sequence reads were collapsed and filtered. For each sample, productive Simpson clonality was calculated as the square root of Simpson's diversity index across productive rearrangements. Sourced from immuneACCESS, this table was stored by TCRdb with only in-frame sequences that have V and J called. A share of the clones is absent; for the studies checked, an unresolved V gene accounts for under half, and the remainder has no known explanation. Clone size and V and J calls were adopted from that table, with D and trimming inferred from the DNA. The sample profile shows 70,000 to 95,000 clones; approximately 80% of them were found once. The ten largest clones represent around 13% of the sample.

The collaborating institutions used their own protocols to collect whole blood in K2EDTA tubes. Collaborator samples were shipped for TCRbeta analysis as frozen whole blood, isolated PBMCs, or DNA extracted from either sample type. Sample: peripheral blood. This receptor was obtained from a human donor in a cohort sampled during active COVID-19.

In nucleotide form, the sequence is TGTGCCAGCTCACCAAGGGGCAACTATGGCTACACCTTC. Its coded protein is CASSPRGNYGYTF. The chain couples TRBV18 to TRBJ1-2; the D gene is perhaps TRBD1, on 5 matching bases. Trimming removed 2 bases from V and 2 bases from J, leaving 6 bases between the germline ends. Its CDR3 holds 13 amino acids, cysteine through phenylalanine. Only CDR3 DNA remains: 39 bases, in frame from the first base. Sequences KGHSH (CDR1) and LQKENI (CDR2) are obtained from the germline V gene.